The present entry profiles one T cell receptor beta chain with its context. This entry is derived from a study of control samples from healthy donors and cancer patients. Here immunoSEQ multiplex PCR was the method, and the copy in TCRdb shows in-frame clones only, minus some. The repertoire holds about 130,000 clones, 80% to 95% seen once, with approximately 2.2% in the top ten. The CDR3 extends over 14 amino acids. Trimming took 9 bases from V and 5 from J, leaving 17 bases between them. From germline, CDR1 is MNHEY and CDR2 SVGAGI. The rearrangement links TRBV6-5 to TRBJ1-5; perhaps TRBD1 as D (5 bases). Source material: blood. This TCR was recovered from a woman in her forties or fifties in good health. The CDR3 nucleotides read TGTGCCAGATCATCGCGACAGATCGATCAGCCCCAGCATTTT. Its protein is CARSSRQIDQPQHF.